The rows below give T cell receptor beta chains drawn from one sample of a study of shared clonotypes between healthy human individuals. Method: immunoSEQ multiplex PCR; TCRdb's copy keeps in-frame clones and lacks some. This sample has under 850,000 clones; 80% to 95% occur once, and the top ten carry nearly 25%. The sample was naive CD8+ T cells sorted from blood. These receptor sequences come from a man under 40 in good health. The CDR3 runs from the conserved cysteine through the conserved F or W. D genes are given only for firm matches. A clone size is listed for some rows: how often the clone was seen (once, few, many), or a class if it is expanded.

once	TRBV21-1	-	TRBJ2-7	TGTGCCAGCAGCCAAAGCGGGAGGAAAAACGAGCAGTACTTC	CASSQSGRKNEQYF
-	TRBV30	TRBD1	TRBJ1-3	TGTGCCGGGGACAGGGAAGGAAACACCATATATTTT	CAGDREGNTIYF
-	TRBV7-9	-	TRBJ2-1	TGTGCCAGCAGCTTAGACGGTAGCTCCTACAATGAGCAGTTCTTC	CASSLDGSSYNEQFF
-	TRBV29-1	-	TRBJ2-2	TGCAGCGGTGCTACAGACAACTCGGCGAACACCGGGGAGCTGTTTTTT	CSGATDNSANTGELFF
-	TRBV7-2	TRBD1	TRBJ2-7	TGTGCCAGCAGCACGCCACGGGACAGGAGCTCCTACGAGCAGTACTTC	CASSTPRDRSSYEQYF
-	TRBV7-9	TRBD2	TRBJ2-3	TGTGCCAGCAGCCAACTAGCGGGTTTGACAGATACGCAGTATTTT	CASSQLAGLTDTQYF
-	TRBV15	TRBD2	TRBJ2-7	TGTGCCACCAGCGGAACCCCGGGACAGGGACTAGCGGGGGGCCCCCGCTCCTACGAGCAGTACTTC	CATSGTPGQGLAGGPRSYEQYF
-	TRBV29-1	-	TRBJ2-1	TGCAGCGTTAGCGGAACCGGCTCCTACAATGAGCAGTTCTTC	CSVSGTGSYNEQFF
-	TRBV9	-	TRBJ2-1	TGTGCCAGCAGCGTAGAGGAGGGGGCGTACAATGAGCAGTTCTTC	CASSVEEGAYNEQFF
-	TRBV10-3	-	TRBJ1-2	TGTGCCATCAGTGAGGTGGGTCAGGTTGGCTACACCTTC	CAISEVGQVGYTF
-	TRBV6-1	TRBD1	TRBJ2-7	TGTGCCAGCAGTGAATTTGTTGGGACAGGGAACGAGCAGTACTTC	CASSEFVGTGNEQYF
-	TRBV10-3	-	TRBJ2-7	TGTGCCATCAGTGTCGAACAGTTCTACGAGCAGTACTTC	CAISVEQFYEQYF